Listed below are T cell receptor beta chains from one sample, sequenced in a study of OX40 agonist ivuxolimab in advanced cancers. Profiled with immunoSEQ multiplex PCR; TCRdb holds only in-frame clones, not every one. The sample records roughly 40,000 clones, roughly four fifths being singletons. The sequencing here drew on CD4+ or CD8+ T cells sorted from blood, taken in a trial of the OX40 agonist ivuxolimab. The receptor source for this set is an adult with an advanced solid tumor such as melanoma, head and neck, liver or kidney cancer. Each CDR3 is given with its conserved first and last residue. The order of the fields is clone size, D gene, V gene, J gene, CDR3 DNA, CDR3 protein. The D gene is left open where the match is weak. Part of the rows lack a size; the others show once, few, many or a class for expanded clones.

.	TRBD1	TRBV19	TRBJ1-5	TGTGCCAGTACCCAACAGGGGGCCCCAGGCAATCAGCCCCAGCATTTT	CASTQQGAPGNQPQHF
.	TRBD2	TRBV19	TRBJ2-5	TGTGCCAGTAGTCTATTGCCCGGTAGCGGGGGGCTCGTGGCCCAGTACTTC	CASSLLPGSGGLVAQYF
.	.	TRBV28	TRBJ1-3	TGTGCCAGCAGTTCCCCATCCACTTACTCTGGAAACACCATATATTTT	CASSSPSTYSGNTIYF
.	.	TRBV19	TRBJ2-7	TGTGCCAGTAGTATCTTCGCAGAAGCGTACGAGCAGTACTTC	CASSIFAEAYEQYF
.	.	TRBV5-4	TRBJ2-2	TGTGCCAGCGCAGCGAAGGGCCACACCGGGGAGCTGTTTTTT	CASAAKGHTGELFF
few	.	TRBV18	TRBJ2-3	TGTGCCAGCTCACCCGGGACGGACCGCACAGATACGCAGTATTTT	CASSPGTDRTDTQYF
.	.	TRBV28	TRBJ2-3	TGTGCCAGCAGTTTGGCGGGGGCCAGCACAGATACGCAGTATTTT	CASSLAGASTDTQYF
.	.	TRBV25-1	TRBJ1-6	TGTGCCAGCAGTCCGGGGAACAATTCACCCCTCCACTTT	CASSPGNNSPLHF
.	TRBD2	TRBV5-4	TRBJ2-1	TGTGCCAGCAGCCCCGCCGGGAGGGCCGACAATGAGCAGTTCTTC	CASSPAGRADNEQFF
.	.	TRBV29-1	TRBJ2-1	TGCAGCGTTGAAGATCTTAGGGGCCCGGGACGGTTCCTTTACAATGAGCAGTTCTTC	CSVEDLRGPGRFLYNEQFF
.	.	TRBV7-9	TRBJ1-1	TGTGCCAGCAGCCCCCTCTCGAACACTGAAGCTTTCTTT	CASSPLSNTEAFF
.	.	TRBV7-3	TRBJ2-3	TGTGCCAGCAGCTACCGATTAGGGAGAGGAACAGATACGCAGTATTTT	CASSYRLGRGTDTQYF
.	TRBD2	TRBV7-2	TRBJ2-3	TGTGCCAGCAGCAAGACTAGCGAGACAGATACGCAGTATTTT	CASSKTSETDTQYF
.	.	TRBV9	TRBJ1-1	TGTGCCAGCAGCCCGGGGGCGGGGGTTTGGGAAGCTTTCTTT	CASSPGAGVWEAFF
.	.	TRBV7-9	TRBJ1-4	TGTGCCAGCAGCCCTCTGGGGGCAGGGGACCCAACTAATGAAAAACTGTTTTTT	CASSPLGAGDPTNEKLFF
.	TRBD1	TRBV6-5	TRBJ2-7	TGTGCCAGCAGTGATAGAGTATTTGGGGACAGCTACTTC	CASSDRVFGDSYF
.	TRBD1	TRBV19	TRBJ1-1	TGTGCCACCAAGGGGGACCACCAGACAGGGTTCTACGCTGAAGCTTTCTTT	CATKGDHQTGFYAEAFF
once	.	TRBV5-8	TRBJ2-7	TGTGCCAGCAGCCCCCAGGCGGGATTGAGGGAGCAGTACTTC	CASSPQAGLREQYF
.	TRBD1	TRBV5-5	TRBJ1-2	TGTGCCAGCAGCTTGGGACAGGGGGTCGGCTATGGCTACACCTTC	CASSLGQGVGYGYTF
.	.	TRBV2	TRBJ2-7	TGTGCCAGCAGGAACAGCTACGAGCAGTACTTC	CASRNSYEQYF
once	.	TRBV9	TRBJ2-5	TGTGCCAGCAGCGTAGGCCCGGGCGGCCAAGAGACCCAGTACTTC	CASSVGPGGQETQYF
once	TRBD1	TRBV2	TRBJ2-2	TGTGCCAGCAGGTTAATCGGGACAGGGACGTGGCGGGACACCGGGGAGCTGTTTTTT	CASRLIGTGTWRDTGELFF
.	TRBD1	TRBV7-2	TRBJ2-7	TGTGCCAGCAGCTCCCACCGGCAGGGGGACTACGAGCAGTACTTC	CASSSHRQGDYEQYF
.	.	TRBV19	TRBJ1-5	TGTGCCAGTAGTATAGACAGGGCTGGCAATCAGCCCCAGCATTTT	CASSIDRAGNQPQHF
.	TRBD2	TRBV4-1	TRBJ2-3	TGCGCCAGCAGCCAAGGTTACAGGACTAGCAGCACAGATACGCAGTATTTT	CASSQGYRTSSTDTQYF
once	.	TRBV7-3	TRBJ2-2	TGTGCCAGCAGCTTACCGTTGGCCACGAACACCGGGGAGCTGTTTTTT	CASSLPLATNTGELFF
.	TRBD1	TRBV27	TRBJ2-1	TGTGCCGCTTACCCGACAGGGGAACCCTACAATGAGCAGTTCTTC	CAAYPTGEPYNEQFF
few	.	TRBV19	TRBJ2-7	TGTGCCAGTAGGGTTTCGCGCGACTCCTACGAGCAGTACTTC	CASRVSRDSYEQYF
.	.	TRBV14	TRBJ1-2	TGTGCCAGCAGCCAAGATGGCGGAATGGCTGGCTACACCTTC	CASSQDGGMAGYTF
.	TRBD1	TRBV29-1	TRBJ1-5	TGCAGCGTCGCCTTCGCGGCAGGGGGGATCGCTCAGCCCCAGCATTTT	CSVAFAAGGIAQPQHF
.	TRBD1	TRBV7-8	TRBJ1-4	TGTGCCAGCAGCTTCGGCCGACAGGGAGCGGAAAAACTGTTTTTT	CASSFGRQGAEKLFF